A single sample is the source of the 23 T cell receptor beta chains below, sequenced in a study of blood T cell repertoires in COVID-19. Clones were sequenced by immunoSEQ multiplex PCR, and TCRdb holds only the in-frame ones, with some missing. This sample has approximately 250,000 clones, with approximately 88% found just once. Specimen: PBMCs or T cells enriched from blood (not recorded which). These receptors came from a middle-aged woman with acute COVID-19.

The chain links TRBV2 to TRBJ1-1; a weak D match, TRBD1 (6 bases). The V end was cut by 5 bases, the J end by 1 base, with 8 bases between. The CDR3 sequence is 13 residues long. Germline CDR1 is SNHLY and CDR2 is FYNNEI. This CDR3 is CASSRQENTEAFF. For the CDR3, the DNA is TGTGCCAGCAGTCGACAGGAGAACACTGAAGCTTTCTTT.

The rearrangement links TRBV5-6 to TRBJ1-2; no clear D. The V gene lost 5 bases and the J gene lost 8 bases, with 13 bases spanning the gap. Germline CDR1 is SGHDT and CDR2 is YYEEEE. This CDR3 is 12 amino acids long. CDR3 sequence reads: CASRRDEAGYTF. Here the CDR3 DNA reads TGTGCCAGCAGGAGAGACGAGGCCGGCTACACCTTC.

This clone was found once. The chain is built from TRBV21-1 and TRBJ2-1; the table's D call, TRBD2, was not checked against the DNA. TRBV21-1 is a known pseudogene. The CDR3 covers 17 residues. The CDR3 DNA reads as TGTGCCAGCAGCAAAATGGGACTAGCGGGAGGGCCCCATGAGCAGTTCTTC. Protein sequence: CASSKMGLAGGPHEQFF.

CDR3 amino acids: CASSIRTGGKGTEAFF. The CDR3 bases are TGTGCCAGTAGTATTAGGACTGGGGGGAAAGGAACTGAAGCTTTCTTT. The chain combines TRBV19 with TRBJ1-1; a weak D match, TRBD1 (5 bases). Germline V lookup: CDR1 LNHDA, CDR2 SQIVND (reference sequence). This CDR3 has 16 residues. Trimming left V 3 bases short and J 5 bases short, with 19 bases between.

This clone has only one observation. J is TRBJ2-7 and V is TRBV5-1; 10 bases align to TRBD2. V shed 2 bases and J 0 bases; nucleotides not matched to a gene: 8. CDR1 and CDR2 from the germline V gene are SGHRS and YFSETQ. This CDR3 contains 17 residues. CDR3: CASSFGLAGASSYEQYF. The CDR3 nucleotides are TGCGCCAGCAGCTTCGGGCTAGCGGGGGCCTCCTCCTACGAGCAGTACTTC.

This rearrangement joins TRBV19 to TRBJ1-6; D might be TRBD1 (5 bases). The germline V and J ends were trimmed by 7 bases and 7 bases, with 14 bases remaining between them. The CDR3 is made up of 14 amino acids. Germline V CDR1 and CDR2: LNHDA, SQIVND (reference sequence). CDR3 in DNA: TGTGCCAGTACCCCCGACAGCGCAAATTCACCCCTCCACTTT. This translates into CASTPDSANSPLHF. The variable domain in full, with the rest retrieved from reference TRBV19 and TRBJ1-6, is DGGITQSPKYLFRKEGQNVTLSCEQNLNHDAMYWYRQDPGQGLRLIYYSQIVNDFQKGDIAEGYSVSREKKESFPLTVTSAQKNPTAFYLCASTPDSANSPLHFGNGTRLTVT.

The chain joins TRBV5-4 to TRBJ2-5; weak D call: TRBD1 (5 bases). The CDR3 covers 15 residues. In germline, CDR1 is SGHNT, CDR2 YYREEE (reference sequence). Trimming stripped 2 bases from V and 2 bases from J, with 13 bases between. CDR3 bases: TGTGCCAGCAGCTTTGACTCTAGGACACAAGAGACCCAGTACTTC. This sequence encodes CASSFDSRTQETQYF.

This chain joins TRBV5-6 and TRBJ2-7, with 8 bases matching TRBD1. This CDR3 has 15 amino acids. V shed 4 bases, J shed 5 bases, and the junction held 11 bases outside the gene matches. In germline, CDR1 is SGHDT, CDR2 YYEEEE. CDR3 bases: TGTGCCAGCAGCCCGTTAGACAGGGGTGGGAACGAGCAGTACTTC. Protein product: CASSPLDRGGNEQYF.

The chain uses TRBV7-2 and TRBJ2-5; 13 nucleotides line up with TRBD2. This CDR3 region has 17 residues. The germline gives CDR1 SGHTA, CDR2 FQGNSA. Germline trimming cut 1 base from V and 5 bases from J; bases unmatched to any gene: 7. This chain's CDR3 is CASSLGTSGRAYETQYF. DNA of the CDR3: TGTGCCAGCAGCTTAGGAACTAGCGGGAGGGCCTACGAGACCCAGTACTTC.

The rearrangement joins TRBV3-1 (or the pseudogene TRBV3-2) to TRBJ1-5; TRBD1 matches 9 bases. Unmatched junction bases numbered 2, after V lost 5 bases and J lost 0 bases. The CDR3 runs to 15 residues. CDR1 is LGHDT, CDR2 YNNKEL, per germline (reference sequence). In DNA form, the CDR3 reads TGTGCCAGCAGCTTGACAGGGGGTAGCAATCAGCCCCAGCATTTT. As protein: CASSLTGGSNQPQHF.

The chain employs TRBV2 and TRBJ2-7; 9 nucleotides align to TRBD2. The CDR3 contains 14 residues. The ends lost 4 bases at V and 8 bases at J; junction bases unmatched: 9. Germline lookup yields CDR1 SNHLY and CDR2 FYNNEI. The CDR3 here is CASSGASGEIQQYV. CDR3 coding DNA: TGTGCCAGCAGTGGGGCTAGCGGGGAGATCCAGCAGTACGTC.

This clone was seen more than once but under ten times. CDR3 sequence (DNA): TGTGCCAGCAGTTTAGGCAGGGGAGACTATGGCTACACCTTC. It specifies CASSLGRGDYGYTF. The V call is TRBV28, the J call TRBJ1-2; a weak D match, TRBD1 (6 bases). This CDR3 comprises 14 residues. Germline lookup yields CDR1 MDHEN and CDR2 SYDVKM. V lost 2 bases, J lost 3 bases, and 10 bases lay in between.

The genes are TRBV19 and TRBJ1-2; D is possibly TRBD1 (5 bases). This CDR3 has 16 amino acids. In germline, CDR1 is LNHDA, CDR2 SQIVND (reference sequence). The V gene lost 3 bases and the J gene lost 0 bases, with 14 bases spanning the gap. For the CDR3, the DNA is TGTGCCAGTAGTATTCCCGGGGGGGGAACTAACTATGGCTACACCTTC. Residues: CASSIPGGGTNYGYTF.

This clone was seen a handful of times. The chain links TRBV9 to TRBJ1-5; no firm D call. Germline loops: CDR1 SGDLS, CDR2 YYNGEE. CDR3 length: 14 amino acids. V was pared by 3 bases and J by 7 bases, with 14 bases between. CDR3 DNA sequence: TGTGCCAGCAGCGGATTACCAGGATACCAGCCCCAGCATTTT. Amino acid sequence: CASSGLPGYQPQHF.

The rearrangement uses TRBV2 and TRBJ2-5; TRBD2 agrees at 9 bases. J gave up 5 bases and V 0 bases, and 4 bases lay outside the gene matches. There are 15 residues in the CDR3. The germline gives CDR1 SNHLY, CDR2 FYNNEI. CDR3 protein: CASSEAGLATETQYF. The CDR3 nucleotides are TGTGCCAGCAGTGAAGCCGGACTAGCGACGGAGACCCAGTACTTC. The whole variable domain, remainder taken from reference TRBV2 and TRBJ2-5, is EPEVTQTPSHQVTQMGQEVILRCVPISNHLYFYWYRQILGQKVEFLVSFYNNEISEKSEIFDDQFSVERPDGSNFTLKIRSTKLEDSAMYFCASSEAGLATETQYFGPGTRLLVL.

The chain has TRBV30 and TRBJ2-7; D gene uncertain. Trimming took 3 bases from V and 7 from J, leaving 19 bases between them. The CDR3 loop spans 14 amino acids. Germline CDR1 is GTSNPN and CDR2 is SVGIG (reference sequence). CDR3 DNA sequence: TGTGCCTGGAGCCCGACAACACTCTCTGGGGAGCAGTACTTC. Its translation: CAWSPTTLSGEQYF.

The chain carries TRBV6-2 or TRBV6-3 and TRBJ2-7, with 9 bases lining up with TRBD2. Per germline, CDR1 MNHEY and CDR2 SVGEGT. V was pared by 2 bases and J by 0 bases, with 2 bases of the junction left unmatched. CDR3 size: 15 residues. The CDR3 reads CASSYGLAHSYEQYV. CDR3 DNA sequence: TGTGCCAGCAGTTACGGACTAGCGCACTCCTACGAGCAGTACGTC.

The chain uses TRBV2 and TRBJ1-2; D not resolved. V shed 4 bases and J shed 2 bases, with 8 bases lying between them. The CDR3 sequence is 13 residues long. From germline, CDR1 is SNHLY and CDR2 FYNNEI. The DNA of the CDR3 is TGTGCCAGCAGTGTGTACAGAAACTATGGCTACACCTTC. It codes for CASSVYRNYGYTF.

The chain employs TRBV27 and TRBJ2-7; a possible D gene is TRBD1 (5 bases). The germline V and J ends were trimmed by 2 bases and 4 bases, with 18 bases remaining between them. This CDR3 contains 16 residues. CDR1 and CDR2 from the germline V gene are MNHEY and SMNVEV (reference sequence). CDR3 residues: CASSLSLTGRTYEQYF. DNA of the CDR3: TGTGCCAGCAGTTTAAGTTTAACAGGAAGGACATACGAGCAGTACTTC.

V is TRBV5-1 and J is TRBJ2-3; 8 bases map to TRBD2. CDR1 is SGHRS, CDR2 YFSETQ, per germline. The CDR3 is made up of 15 amino acids. The V and J ends lost 2 bases and 2 bases, in that order; junction bases with no gene match: 4. CDR3 nucleotides: TGCGCCAGCAGCTTAAGGACTAGCTCCACAGATACGCAGTATTTT. Its protein is CASSLRTSSTDTQYF.

The rearrangement joins TRBV9 to TRBJ2-5, with TRBD2 matching 12 bases. The germline V gene has CDR1 SGDLS and CDR2 YYNGEE. The CDR3 runs 16 residues. V lost 4 bases to trimming and J lost 1 base; unmatched junction nucleotides: 5. The CDR3 here is CASSPRTSGTQETQYF. CDR3 sequence (DNA): TGTGCCAGCAGCCCCCGGACTAGCGGGACCCAAGAGACCCAGTACTTC.

V and J are TRBV9 and TRBJ2-5; 9 bases line up with TRBD2. This CDR3 has 15 residues. CDR1 and CDR2 from the germline V gene are SGDLS and YYNGEE. V was pared by 2 bases and J by 4 bases, with 6 bases of the junction left unmatched. The CDR3 DNA sequence: TGTGCCAGCAGCGTTCGGGCGGGAGGGGCAGAGACCCAGTACTTC. This encodes CASSVRAGGAETQYF.

This chain uses TRBV4-3 with TRBJ1-1, with TRBD1 matching 7 bases. The CDR3 has 18 residues. V lost 1 base to trimming and J lost 2 bases; unmatched junction nucleotides: 13. Germline CDR1 LGHNA, CDR2 YSLEER. The CDR3 here is CASSQVGRTGPGNTEAFF. Written as DNA, the CDR3 is TGCGCCAGCAGCCAAGTGGGTAGGACAGGTCCGGGCAACACTGAAGCTTTCTTT.